This T cell receptor (beta chain) appears in the sequencing data of a study of blood T cell repertoires in COVID-19. Study context: The origin of the acute and convalescent COVID-19 samples was the United States, Italy and Spain.

Only in-frame clones appear in the TCRdb table, and some are missing; sequencing was by immunoSEQ multiplex PCR. In the table there are about 71,000 clones, roughly 80% of which are singletons. The germline gives CDR1 SQVTM, CDR2 ANQGSEA. V shed 5 bases, J shed 4 bases, and the junction held 5 bases outside the gene matches. The CDR3 spans 13 residues. The chain employs TRBV29-1 and TRBJ1-2; 9 nucleotides match TRBD1. Sequenced material: peripheral blood. This TCR was sampled from a man between 70 and 80 years old with acute or convalescent COVID-19. CDR3 loop: CSVQGQGLYGYTF. In nucleotides, the CDR3 is TGCAGCGTTCAGGGACAGGGCCTCTATGGCTACACCTTC.